This TCR beta chain was identified in a study of CD8 T cells in Susac syndrome. RNA was extracted with the RNeasy kit, and a quantity of 0.5 to 1 ug was reverse transcribed using random hexamers. The method of amplification for TCR beta CDR3 was immunoSEQ multiplex PCR, covering 54 Vbeta and 13 Jbeta. TCRdb re-derived calls from the immunoSEQ multiplex PCR reads in MiXCR, one entry per CDR3 protein. The data contain some 100,000 distinct CDR3 sequences, just under 95% of them singletons. CD8+ and CD4+ T cells taken from blood had their TCR beta sequenced. Sequencing input: CD4+ T cells from PBMCs. The source of this sequence is a human donor with multiple sclerosis.

CDR3 in amino acids: CSARAASLNNEQFF. The CDR3 DNA reads as TGCAGTGCTAGAGCCGCGAGCTTAAACAATGAGCAGTTCTTC. V and J are TRBV20-1 and TRBJ2-1; D unresolved. Germline assignment: CDR1 DFQATT and CDR2 SNEGSKA (reference sequence). There are 14 residues in the CDR3. Between the trimmed V and J ends, which lost 1 base and 5 bases, there was a span of 12 bases.